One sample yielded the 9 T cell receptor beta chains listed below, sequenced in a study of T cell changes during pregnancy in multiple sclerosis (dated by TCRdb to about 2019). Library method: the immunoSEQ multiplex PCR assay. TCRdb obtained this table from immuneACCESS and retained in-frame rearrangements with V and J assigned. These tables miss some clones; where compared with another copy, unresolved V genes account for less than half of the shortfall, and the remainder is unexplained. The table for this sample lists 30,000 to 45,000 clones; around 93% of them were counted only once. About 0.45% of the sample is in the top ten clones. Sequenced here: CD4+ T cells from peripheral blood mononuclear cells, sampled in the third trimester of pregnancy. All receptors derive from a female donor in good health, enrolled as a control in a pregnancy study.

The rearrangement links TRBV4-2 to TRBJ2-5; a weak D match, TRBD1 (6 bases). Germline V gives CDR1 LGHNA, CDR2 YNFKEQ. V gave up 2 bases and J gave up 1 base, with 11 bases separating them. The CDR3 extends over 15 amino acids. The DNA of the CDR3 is TGTGCCAGCAGCCAAAGATCAGGGGCCCAAGAGACCCAGTACTTC. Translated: CASSQRSGAQETQYF.

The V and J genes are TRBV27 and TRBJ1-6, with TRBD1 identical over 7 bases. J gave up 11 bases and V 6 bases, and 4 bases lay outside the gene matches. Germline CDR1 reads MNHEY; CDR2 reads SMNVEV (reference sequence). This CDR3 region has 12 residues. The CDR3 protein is CASRRQGAPLHF. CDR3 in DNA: TGTGCCAGCAGAAGACAGGGAGCACCCCTCCACTTT.

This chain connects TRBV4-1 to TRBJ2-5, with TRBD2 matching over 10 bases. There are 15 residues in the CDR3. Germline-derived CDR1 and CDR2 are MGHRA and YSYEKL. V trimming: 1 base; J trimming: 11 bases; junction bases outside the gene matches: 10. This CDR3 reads CASSQVASGGHQQYF. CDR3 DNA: TGCGCCAGCAGCCAAGTGGCTAGCGGGGGCCACCAACAGTACTTC.

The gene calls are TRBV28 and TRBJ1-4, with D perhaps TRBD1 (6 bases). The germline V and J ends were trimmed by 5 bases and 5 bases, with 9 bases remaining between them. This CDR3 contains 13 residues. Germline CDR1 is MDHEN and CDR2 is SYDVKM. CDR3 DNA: TGTGCCAGCAGTCTGGACAGCAATGAAAAACTGTTTTTT. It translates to CASSLDSNEKLFF.

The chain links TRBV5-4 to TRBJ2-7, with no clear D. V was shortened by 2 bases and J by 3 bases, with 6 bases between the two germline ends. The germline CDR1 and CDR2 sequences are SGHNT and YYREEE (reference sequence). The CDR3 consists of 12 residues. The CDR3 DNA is TGTGCCAGCAGCTTCACTGGCTACGAGCAGTACTTC. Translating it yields CASSFTGYEQYF.

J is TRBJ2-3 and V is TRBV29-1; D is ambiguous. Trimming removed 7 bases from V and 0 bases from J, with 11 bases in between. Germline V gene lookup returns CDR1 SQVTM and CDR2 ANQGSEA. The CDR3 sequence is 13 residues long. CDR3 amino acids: CSGYSTSTDTQYF. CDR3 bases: TGCAGCGGTTACAGTACTAGCACAGATACGCAGTATTTT.

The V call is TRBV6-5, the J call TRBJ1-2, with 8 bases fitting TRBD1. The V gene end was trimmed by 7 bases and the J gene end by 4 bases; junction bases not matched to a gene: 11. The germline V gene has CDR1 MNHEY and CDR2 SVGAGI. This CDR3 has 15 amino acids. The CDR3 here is CASTPLGQGGYGYTF. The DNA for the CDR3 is TGTGCCAGCACCCCTCTTGGACAGGGAGGCTATGGCTACACCTTC.

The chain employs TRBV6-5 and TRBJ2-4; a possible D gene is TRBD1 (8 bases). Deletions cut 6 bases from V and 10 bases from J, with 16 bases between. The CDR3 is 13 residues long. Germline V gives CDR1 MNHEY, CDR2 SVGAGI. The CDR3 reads CASRRGQGGIQYF. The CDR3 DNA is TGTGCCAGCAGACGTGGACAGGGAGGGATTCAGTACTTC.

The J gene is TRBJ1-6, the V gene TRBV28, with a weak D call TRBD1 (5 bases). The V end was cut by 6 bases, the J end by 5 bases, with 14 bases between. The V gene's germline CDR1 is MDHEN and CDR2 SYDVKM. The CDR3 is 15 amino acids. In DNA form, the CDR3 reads TGTGCCAGCAGCCCCCCACGGGGGAATAATTCACCCCTCCACTTT. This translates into CASSPPRGNNSPLHF.